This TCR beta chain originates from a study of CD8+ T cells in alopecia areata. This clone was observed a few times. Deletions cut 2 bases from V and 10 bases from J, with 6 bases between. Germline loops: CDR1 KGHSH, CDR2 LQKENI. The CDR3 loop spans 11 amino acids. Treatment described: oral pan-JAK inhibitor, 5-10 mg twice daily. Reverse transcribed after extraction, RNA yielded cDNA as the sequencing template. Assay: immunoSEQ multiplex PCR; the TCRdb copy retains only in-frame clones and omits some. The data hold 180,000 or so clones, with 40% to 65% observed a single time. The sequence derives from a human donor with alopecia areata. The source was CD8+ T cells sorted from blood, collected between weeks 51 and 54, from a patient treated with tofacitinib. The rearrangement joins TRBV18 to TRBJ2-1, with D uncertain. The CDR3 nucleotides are TGTGCCAGCTCACCAGGGCCAGAGCAGTTCTTC. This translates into CASSPGPEQFF.